This passage covers 29 T cell receptor beta chains from one sample sequenced in a study of patients and donors after allogeneic stem cell transplantation. Each CDR3 protein is one row after TCRdb ran MiXCR on the RT-PCR reads. The sample lists about 74,000 distinct CDR3 sequences, about a quarter occurring once. The sample comprised blood, either unsorted or a sorted T cell fraction (not recorded which). All receptors come from a human donor who was either an allogeneic HSCT recipient or a stem cell or donor lymphocyte infusion donor (not recorded which). It is not recorded whose cells these are; they may come from a transplant donor.

A single count supports this clonotype. This chain links TRBV7-9 with TRBJ2-5, with D unresolved. Germline-derived CDR1 and CDR2 are SEHNR and FQNEAQ (reference sequence). The CDR3 sequence is 12 residues long. V was pared by 4 bases and J by 4 bases, with 7 bases between. DNA for the CDR3: TGTGCCAGCAGCTCCGTACGAGAGACCCAGTACTTC. This translates into CASSSVRETQYF.

The rearrangement uses TRBV25-1 and TRBJ1-4, with a tentative D call TRBD1 (5 bases). Germline lookup yields CDR1 MGHDK and CDR2 SYGVNS. The CDR3 has 14 residues. V was pared by 5 bases and J by 8 bases, with 15 bases between. The CDR3 nucleotides read TGTGCCAGCAGTAGGGGCCACAGCGGGGAAAAACTGTTTTTT. Its protein is CASSRGHSGEKLFF.

V gene TRBV5-1 combines with J gene TRBJ1-4, with D possibly matching TRBD1 (5 bases). Germline V lookup: CDR1 SGHRS, CDR2 YFSETQ. This CDR3 spans 18 amino acids. V was cut by 0 bases and J by 5 bases, with 20 bases left in between. CDR3 amino acids: CASSLGGIRTHQNEKLFF. CDR3 nucleotides: TGCGCCAGCAGCTTGGGGGGGATTCGGACCCATCAGAATGAAAAACTGTTTTTT.

The CDR3 nucleotides are TGTGCCACCAGTGATCCGGACTGGGGAAGGGAGACCCAGTACTTC. Residues: CATSDPDWGRETQYF. This chain uses TRBV24-1 with TRBJ2-5; the D gene is possibly TRBD2 (5 bases). Trimming pared 3 bases from V and 5 bases from J, leaving 15 bases between. CDR3 length: 15 residues. Germline loops: CDR1 KGHDR, CDR2 SFDVKD.

This chain joins TRBV4-1 and TRBJ1-6; the D is unclear. V lost 1 base, J lost 8 bases, and 12 bases lay in between. The CDR3 covers 15 residues. Germline V gives CDR1 MGHRA, CDR2 YSYEKL. CDR3 sequence (DNA): TGCGCCAGCAGCCAAGTGGACGACGAGTATTCACCCCTCCACTTT. It encodes CASSQVDDEYSPLHF.

The rearrangement uses TRBV7-2 and TRBJ2-3; D may be TRBD2 (7 bases). Germline V gene data show CDR1 as SGHTA and CDR2 as FQGNSA. The CDR3 loop spans 14 amino acids. V lost 4 bases, J lost 4 bases, and 12 bases lay in between. Written as DNA, the CDR3 is TGTGCCAGCAGCTGGCGGCGGGGGCCAGATACGCAGTATTTT. Its translation: CASSWRRGPDTQYF.

This clonotype was detected ten times or more. This chain uses TRBV5-8 with TRBJ1-4; D gene ambiguous. The V and J ends lost 4 bases and 7 bases respectively, with 5 bases between them. The CDR3 length is 11 residues. Looked up from germline, CDR1 is SGHTS and CDR2 is YDEGEE. The CDR3 region is CASSPGEKLFF. In DNA form, the CDR3 reads TGTGCCAGCAGCCCAGGTGAAAAACTGTTTTTT. Supplemented by reference TRBV5-8 and TRBJ1-4, the full variable domain reads EAGVTQSPTHLIKTRGQQATLRCSPISGHTSVYWYQQALGLGLQFLLWYDEGEERNRGNFPPRFSGRQFPNYSSELNVNALELEDSALYLCASSPGEKLFFGSGTQLSVL.

V usage is TRBV4-1 and J usage is TRBJ1-5; D ambiguous. The CDR3 contains 15 residues. Germline loops: CDR1 MGHRA, CDR2 YSYEKL. V shed 2 bases and J shed 5 bases, with 13 bases lying between them. This chain's CDR3 is CASSQTRRTDQPQHF. The CDR3 nucleotides are TGCGCCAGCAGCCAAACGCGGAGGACGGATCAGCCCCAGCATTTT.

In this sample, this clonotype turned up many times. The chain has TRBV20-1 and TRBJ1-2, with TRBD1 as a possible D gene (5 bases). The CDR3 has 14 amino acids. Trimming cost V 6 bases and J 4 bases, with 18 bases left between them. Germline-derived CDR1 and CDR2 are DFQATT and SNEGSKA (reference sequence). This chain's CDR3 is CSAKSPGLGYGYTF. The CDR3, as DNA: TGCAGTGCGAAGAGTCCGGGACTTGGCTATGGCTACACCTTC.

This chain connects TRBV29-1 to TRBJ1-1; D might be TRBD1 (5 bases). This CDR3 region has 13 residues. Per the germline V gene, CDR1 is SQVTM and CDR2 is ANQGSEA. V was shortened by 4 bases and J by 3 bases, with 12 bases between the two germline ends. CDR3 in amino acids: CSVGGEPYTEAFF. CDR3 nucleotides: TGCAGCGTTGGGGGGGAGCCCTACACTGAAGCTTTCTTT. The whole variable domain, remainder taken from reference TRBV29-1 and TRBJ1-1, is SAVISQKPSRDICQRGTSLTIQCQVDSQVTMMFWYRQQPGQSLTLIATANQGSEATYESGFVIDKFPISRPNLTFSTLTVSNMSPEDSSIYLCSVGGEPYTEAFFGQGTRLTVV.

This clonotype was counted between two and nine times. The CDR3 nucleotides read TGCGCCAGCAGCCAAGAAAGGAAACCGGGGGACACTGAAGCTTTCTTT. Amino acids: CASSQERKPGDTEAFF. This chain connects TRBV4-1 to TRBJ1-1, with TRBD1 as a possible D gene (5 bases). Per germline, CDR1 MGHRA and CDR2 YSYEKL. Trimming took 0 bases from V and 3 from J, leaving 14 bases between them. The CDR3 consists of 16 residues.

V and J are TRBV20-1 and TRBJ1-2; 8 nucleotides align to TRBD1. CDR3 length: 13 residues. The V and J ends lost 1 base and 6 bases, in that order; junction bases with no gene match: 4. Germline loops: CDR1 DFQATT, CDR2 SNEGSKA (reference sequence). CDR3 sequence: CSARVTGGDGYTF. CDR3 bases: TGCAGTGCTAGAGTTACAGGGGGGGATGGCTACACCTTC.

This clonotype was found a few times. The gene calls are TRBV3-1 and TRBJ2-7; weak D call: TRBD2 (6 bases). The CDR3 is made up of 17 amino acids. Germline CDR1 is LGHDT and CDR2 is YNNKEL (reference sequence). V lost 0 bases and J 2 bases, leaving 17 bases between the germline ends. The CDR3 is CASSQDLRAGTAYEQYF. CDR3 DNA sequence: TGTGCCAGCAGCCAAGACCTCCGAGCGGGTACTGCCTACGAGCAGTACTTC.

The chain employs TRBV12-3 or TRBV12-4 and TRBJ2-4, with a possible D match to TRBD2 (5 bases). V lost 3 bases to trimming and J lost 0 bases, with 12 bases between them. The CDR3 is 16 residues long. CDR3 DNA sequence: TGTGCCAGCAGTTTTCCAGCGGAACTAGCCAAAAACATTCAGTACTTC. Protein: CASSFPAELAKNIQYF.

This clonotype was seen a handful of times. The gene calls are TRBV5-1 and TRBJ2-1; 11 bases map to TRBD2. The CDR3 contains 15 residues. The ends lost 2 bases at V and 9 bases at J; junction bases unmatched: 7. Germline-derived CDR1 and CDR2 are SGHRS and YFSETQ. CDR3 in amino acids: CASSFTSGSIGEQFF. In DNA form, the CDR3 reads TGCGCCAGCAGCTTTACTAGCGGGAGCATCGGTGAGCAGTTCTTC.

This chain joins TRBV7-2 and TRBJ1-3, with D unclear. Trimming cost V 0 bases and J 7 bases, with 13 bases left between them. This CDR3 comprises 15 residues. CDR1 and CDR2 (germline): SGHTA, FQGNSA. This chain's CDR3 is CASSLAYSPGNTIYF. CDR3 coding DNA: TGTGCCAGCAGCTTAGCTTACAGCCCCGGGAACACCATATATTTT.

The chain uses TRBV5-1 and TRBJ2-3; D unresolved. The V gene lost 2 bases and the J gene lost 1 base, with 5 bases spanning the gap. Germline V CDR1 and CDR2: SGHRS, YFSETQ. This CDR3 spans 13 amino acids. CDR3 protein: CASSLSGTDTQYF. In DNA, the CDR3 is TGCGCCAGCAGCTTATCGGGCACAGATACGCAGTATTTT.

This clonotype has only a few counts. The chain has TRBV15 and TRBJ1-1; the D is unclear. The V gene's germline CDR1 is LNHNV and CDR2 YYDKDF (reference sequence). The CDR3 is 13 residues long. With 6 bases removed from V and 7 bases from J, the gap between germline ends came to 15 bases. The DNA of the CDR3 is TGTGCCACCAGTGCTAGTTGGCGGAATGAAGCTTTCTTT. It specifies CATSASWRNEAFF.

This clonotype was observed many times. This sequence joins TRBV4-2 and TRBJ1-6; 9 bases line up with TRBD1. This CDR3 has 16 amino acids. With V trimmed by 1 base and J by 8 bases, 6 bases remained unmatched. Germline V gene sequence: CDR1 LGHNA, CDR2 YNFKEQ. CDR3 DNA sequence: TGTGCCAGCAGCCAAGTTTTCGACAGGGGGTATTCACCCCTCCACTTT. It yields the protein CASSQVFDRGYSPLHF.

The CDR3 DNA reads as TGTGCCAGCAGTAGAACAGGGTCAGGGGAGACCCAGTACTTC. Translating it yields CASSRTGSGETQYF. The gene calls are TRBV12-3 or TRBV12-4 and TRBJ2-5; the D gene is possibly TRBD1 (6 bases). V was trimmed by 5 bases and J by 5 bases, leaving 15 bases between them. This CDR3 region has 14 residues.

This clonotype was seen repeatedly, ten times or more. V and J are TRBV4-1 and TRBJ1-1; D remains ambiguous. Trimming removed 1 base from V and 3 bases from J, with 6 bases in between. The CDR3 sequence is 13 residues long. The germline V gene encodes CDR1 MGHRA and CDR2 YSYEKL. The CDR3 here is CASSQGGYTEAFF. DNA for the CDR3: TGCGCCAGCAGCCAAGGAGGTTACACTGAAGCTTTCTTT.

The CDR3 sequence is CASSFSITGELFF. The CDR3 bases are TGTGCCAGCAGCTTCAGCATCACCGGGGAGCTGTTTTTT. The chain has TRBV7-2 and TRBJ2-2; the D is unclear. CDR3 length: 13 amino acids. V lost 3 bases, J lost 4 bases, and 6 bases lay in between. CDR1 and CDR2 (germline): SGHTA, FQGNSA.

This chain connects TRBV20-1 to TRBJ2-2; 9 bases fit TRBD2. The germline V gene encodes CDR1 DFQATT and CDR2 SNEGSKA (reference sequence). With 1 base clipped from V and 5 bases from J, the junction kept 5 bases outside the gene matches. CDR3 length: 15 residues. In DNA form, the CDR3 reads TGCAGTGCTAGAGTTGCTAGCGGGATGACCGGGGAGCTGTTTTTT. Protein product: CSARVASGMTGELFF.

This clonotype has only a few counts. The chain combines TRBV18 with TRBJ2-7; the match to TRBD1 covers 11 bases. The CDR3 runs to 15 residues. Germline V gene sequence: CDR1 KGHSH, CDR2 LQKENI. Trimming removed 6 bases from V and 1 base from J; junction bases left unmatched: 5. The CDR3: CASSSGQGVSYEQYF. The CDR3 DNA follows: TGTGCCAGCTCGTCGGGACAGGGGGTATCCTACGAGCAGTACTTC.

This clonotype showed up just a few times. The rearrangement joins TRBV10-3 to TRBJ2-3, with D possibly TRBD1 on 6 matching bases. The CDR3 covers 13 residues. The V end was cut by 8 bases, the J end by 1 base, with 10 bases between. Germline V gene sequence: CDR1 ENHRY, CDR2 SYGVKD. Here the CDR3 DNA reads TGTGCCATCGGGGGCTTAGGCACAGATACGCAGTATTTT. It codes for CAIGGLGTDTQYF.

In its sample, this clonotype was seen many times. The chain combines TRBV5-1 with TRBJ1-1; no clear D gene. V lost 0 bases and J lost 8, with 17 bases in between. This CDR3 has 15 residues. Germline values: CDR1 SGHRS, CDR2 YFSETQ. In nucleotides, the CDR3 is TGCGCCAGCAGCTTGGACCCGACGACCCCAGGAGAAGCTTTCTTT. Amino acid sequence: CASSLDPTTPGEAFF.

This chain joins TRBV7-9 and TRBJ2-3; 9 bases agree with TRBD2. Germline loops: CDR1 SEHNR, CDR2 FQNEAQ (reference sequence). This CDR3 is built from 15 residues. J was trimmed by 3 bases and V by 0 bases; bases with no gene match: 1. In DNA, the CDR3 is TGTGCCAGCAGCTTAGCTAGCGGGGGAACAGATACGCAGTATTTT. Encoded protein: CASSLASGGTDTQYF.

In this sample, this clonotype turned up a few times. The chain employs TRBV16 and TRBJ2-7; 7 positions match TRBD1. The germline gives CDR1 KGHSY, CDR2 FQNENV. V shed 4 bases, J shed 2 bases, and the junction held 11 bases outside the gene matches. CDR3 length equals 16 residues. The CDR3 reads CASSLTGPSSAYEQYF. CDR3 bases: TGTGCCAGCAGCCTGACAGGGCCTTCTAGTGCCTACGAGCAGTACTTC.

This chain links TRBV5-1 with TRBJ2-3; D may be TRBD2 (6 bases). The CDR3 runs to 15 residues. The germline gives CDR1 SGHRS, CDR2 YFSETQ. V lost 0 bases to trimming and J lost 6 bases, with 14 bases between them. This CDR3 is CASSLASDGMDTQYF. DNA for the CDR3: TGCGCCAGCAGCTTGGCTAGCGATGGGATGGATACGCAGTATTTT.